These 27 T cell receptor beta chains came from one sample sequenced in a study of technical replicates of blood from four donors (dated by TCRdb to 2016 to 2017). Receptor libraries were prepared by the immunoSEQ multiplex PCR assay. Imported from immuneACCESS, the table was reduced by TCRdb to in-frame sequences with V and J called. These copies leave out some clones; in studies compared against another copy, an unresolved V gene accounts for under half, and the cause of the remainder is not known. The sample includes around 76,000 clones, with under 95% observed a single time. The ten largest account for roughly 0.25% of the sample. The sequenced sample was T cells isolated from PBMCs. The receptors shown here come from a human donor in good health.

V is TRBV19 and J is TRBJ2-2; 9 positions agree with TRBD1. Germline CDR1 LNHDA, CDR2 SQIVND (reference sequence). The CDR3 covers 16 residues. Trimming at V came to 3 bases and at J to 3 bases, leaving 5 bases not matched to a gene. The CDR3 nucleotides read TGTGCCAGTAGTATTCTCCGGACAGGGGACACCGGGGAGCTGTTTTTT. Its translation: CASSILRTGDTGELFF.

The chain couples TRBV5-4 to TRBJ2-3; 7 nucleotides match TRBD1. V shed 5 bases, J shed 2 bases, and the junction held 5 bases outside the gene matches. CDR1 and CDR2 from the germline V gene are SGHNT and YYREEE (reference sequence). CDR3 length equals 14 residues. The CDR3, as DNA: TGTGCCAGCAGTTCGACAGGGAACACAGATACGCAGTATTTT. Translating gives CASSSTGNTDTQYF.

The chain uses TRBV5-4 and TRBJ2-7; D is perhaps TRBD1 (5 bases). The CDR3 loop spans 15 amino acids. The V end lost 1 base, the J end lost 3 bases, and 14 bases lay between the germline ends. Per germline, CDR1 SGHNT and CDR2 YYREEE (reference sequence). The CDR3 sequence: CASSLSTGYNYEQYF. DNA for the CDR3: TGTGCCAGCAGCTTGAGCACAGGTTACAACTACGAGCAGTACTTC.

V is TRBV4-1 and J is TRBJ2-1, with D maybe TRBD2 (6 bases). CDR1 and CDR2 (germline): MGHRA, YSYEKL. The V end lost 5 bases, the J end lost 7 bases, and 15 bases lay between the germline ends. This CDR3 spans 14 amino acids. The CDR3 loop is CASSAAGNRNEQFF. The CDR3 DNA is TGCGCCAGCAGCGCGGCGGGGAATCGGAATGAGCAGTTCTTC.

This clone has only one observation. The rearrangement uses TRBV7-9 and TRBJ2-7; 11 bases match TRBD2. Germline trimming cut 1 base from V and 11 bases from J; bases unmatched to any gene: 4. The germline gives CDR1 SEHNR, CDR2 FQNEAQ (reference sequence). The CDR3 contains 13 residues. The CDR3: CASSLEGLAAEYF. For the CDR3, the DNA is TGTGCCAGCAGCTTAGAGGGACTAGCGGCTGAGTACTTC.

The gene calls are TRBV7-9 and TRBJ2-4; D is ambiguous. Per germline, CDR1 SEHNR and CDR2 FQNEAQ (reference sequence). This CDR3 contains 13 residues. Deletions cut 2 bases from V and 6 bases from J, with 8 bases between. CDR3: CASSLPGRNIQYF. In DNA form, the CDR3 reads TGTGCCAGCAGCTTACCAGGAAGAAACATTCAGTACTTC.

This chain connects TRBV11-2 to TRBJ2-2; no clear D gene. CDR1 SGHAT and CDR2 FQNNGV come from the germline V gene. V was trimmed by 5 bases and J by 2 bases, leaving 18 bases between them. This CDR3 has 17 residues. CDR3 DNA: TGTGCCAGCAGCGATCGGGTCCGCGCCTCCAACACCGGGGAGCTGTTTTTT. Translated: CASSDRVRASNTGELFF. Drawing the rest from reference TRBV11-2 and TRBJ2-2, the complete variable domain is EAGVAQSPRYKIIEKRQSVAFWCNPISGHATLYWYQQILGQGPKLLIQFQNNGVVDDSQLPKDRFSAERLKGVDSTLKIQPAKLEDSAVYLCASSDRVRASNTGELFFGEGSRLTVL.

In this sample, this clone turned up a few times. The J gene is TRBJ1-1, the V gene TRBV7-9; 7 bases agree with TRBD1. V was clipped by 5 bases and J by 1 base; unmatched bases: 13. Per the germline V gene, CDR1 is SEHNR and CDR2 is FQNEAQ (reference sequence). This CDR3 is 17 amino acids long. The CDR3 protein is CASSQTGLRSRNTEAFF. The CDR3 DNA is TGTGCCAGCAGCCAGACAGGGCTCCGGTCCCGGAACACTGAAGCTTTCTTT.

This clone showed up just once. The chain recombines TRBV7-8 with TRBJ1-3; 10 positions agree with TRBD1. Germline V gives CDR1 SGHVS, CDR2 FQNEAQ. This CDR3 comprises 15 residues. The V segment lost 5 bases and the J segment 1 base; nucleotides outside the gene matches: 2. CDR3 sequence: CASSRGQGSGNTIYF. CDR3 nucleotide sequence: TGTGCCAGCAGCCGGGGACAGGGGTCTGGAAACACCATATATTTT. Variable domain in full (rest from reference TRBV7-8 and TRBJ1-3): GAGVSQSPRYKVAKRGQDVALRCDPISGHVSLFWYQQALGQGPEFLTYFQNEAQLDKSGLPSDRFFAERPEGSVSTLKIQRTQQEDSAVYLCASSRGQGSGNTIYFGEGSWLTVV.

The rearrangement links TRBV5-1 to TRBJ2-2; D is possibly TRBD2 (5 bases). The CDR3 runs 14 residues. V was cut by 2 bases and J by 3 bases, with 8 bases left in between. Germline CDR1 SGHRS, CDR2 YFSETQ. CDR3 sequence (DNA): TGCGCCAGCAGCTTCCGGGGAGACACCGGGGAGCTGTTTTTT. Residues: CASSFRGDTGELFF.

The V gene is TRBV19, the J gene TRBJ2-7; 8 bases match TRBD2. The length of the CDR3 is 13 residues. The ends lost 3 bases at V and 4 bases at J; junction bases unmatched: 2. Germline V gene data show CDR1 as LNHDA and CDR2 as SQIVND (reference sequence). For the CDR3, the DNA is TGTGCCAGTAGTATGGGACTAGTTTACGAGCAGTACTTC. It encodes CASSMGLVYEQYF.

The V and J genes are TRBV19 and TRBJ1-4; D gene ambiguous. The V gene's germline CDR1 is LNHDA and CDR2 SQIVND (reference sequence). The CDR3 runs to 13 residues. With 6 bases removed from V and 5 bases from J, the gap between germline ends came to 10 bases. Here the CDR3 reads CASSKRENEKLFF. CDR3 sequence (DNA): TGTGCCAGTAGCAAGAGAGAGAATGAAAAACTGTTTTTT.

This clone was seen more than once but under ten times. The CDR3 region is CASSLGTGTFLNTEAFF. The CDR3 DNA reads as TGTGCCAGCAGCTTAGGGACAGGGACGTTTCTGAACACTGAAGCTTTCTTT. The rearrangement uses TRBV7-9 and TRBJ1-1; 8 bases match TRBD1. Trimming removed 1 base from V and 0 bases from J; junction bases left unmatched: 7. CDR1 is SEHNR and CDR2 is FQNEAQ in the germline V gene (reference sequence). The CDR3 extends over 17 amino acids.

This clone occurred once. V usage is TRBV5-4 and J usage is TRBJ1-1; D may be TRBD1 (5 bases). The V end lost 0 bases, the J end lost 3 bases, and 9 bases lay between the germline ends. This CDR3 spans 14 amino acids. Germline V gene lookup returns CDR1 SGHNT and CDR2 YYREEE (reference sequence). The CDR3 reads CASSLGGADTEAFF. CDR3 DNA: TGTGCCAGCAGCTTGGGGGGCGCGGACACTGAAGCTTTCTTT.

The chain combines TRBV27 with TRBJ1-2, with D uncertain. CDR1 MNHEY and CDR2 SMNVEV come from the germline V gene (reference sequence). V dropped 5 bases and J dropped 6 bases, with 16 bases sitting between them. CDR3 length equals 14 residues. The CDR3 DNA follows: TGTGCCAGCAGTCCGGAGGGATGGAGGGATGGCTACACCTTC. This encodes CASSPEGWRDGYTF.

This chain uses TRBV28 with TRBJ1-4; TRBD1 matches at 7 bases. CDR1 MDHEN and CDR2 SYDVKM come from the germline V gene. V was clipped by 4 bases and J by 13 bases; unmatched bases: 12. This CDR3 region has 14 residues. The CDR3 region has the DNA TGTGCCAGCAGTTCCCCGACGACAGGGAACAGACTGTTTTTT. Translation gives CASSSPTTGNRLFF.

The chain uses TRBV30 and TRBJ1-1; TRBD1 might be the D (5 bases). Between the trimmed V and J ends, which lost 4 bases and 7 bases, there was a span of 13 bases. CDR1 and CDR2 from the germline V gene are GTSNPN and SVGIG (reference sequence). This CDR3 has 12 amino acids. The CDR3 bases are TGTGCCTGGACCCGGGACTACCATGAAGCTTTCTTT. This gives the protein CAWTRDYHEAFF.

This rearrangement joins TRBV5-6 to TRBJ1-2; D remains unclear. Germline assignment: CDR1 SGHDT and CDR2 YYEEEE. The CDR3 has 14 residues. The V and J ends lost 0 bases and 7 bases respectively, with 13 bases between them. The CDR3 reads CASSLDYRGSGYTF. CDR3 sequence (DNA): TGTGCCAGCAGCTTGGACTATCGGGGAAGTGGCTACACCTTC.

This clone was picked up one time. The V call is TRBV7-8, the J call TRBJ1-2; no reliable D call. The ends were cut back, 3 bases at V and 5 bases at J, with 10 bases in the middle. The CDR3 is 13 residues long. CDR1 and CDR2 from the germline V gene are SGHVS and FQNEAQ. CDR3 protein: CASSFRVGYGYTF. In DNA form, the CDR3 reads TGTGCCAGCAGCTTTAGAGTCGGTTATGGCTACACCTTC.

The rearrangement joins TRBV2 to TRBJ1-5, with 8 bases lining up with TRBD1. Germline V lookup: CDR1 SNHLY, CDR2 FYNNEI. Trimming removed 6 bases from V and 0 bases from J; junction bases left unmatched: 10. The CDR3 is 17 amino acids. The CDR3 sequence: CASRDLDRADSNQPQHF. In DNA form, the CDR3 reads TGTGCCAGCAGGGACTTGGACAGGGCGGATAGCAATCAGCCCCAGCATTTT.

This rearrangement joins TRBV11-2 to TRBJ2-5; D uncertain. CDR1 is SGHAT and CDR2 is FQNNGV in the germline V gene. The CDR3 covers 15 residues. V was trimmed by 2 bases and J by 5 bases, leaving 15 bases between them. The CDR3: CASSLFPEPWETQYF. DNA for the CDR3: TGTGCCAGCAGCTTATTCCCTGAGCCATGGGAGACCCAGTACTTC.

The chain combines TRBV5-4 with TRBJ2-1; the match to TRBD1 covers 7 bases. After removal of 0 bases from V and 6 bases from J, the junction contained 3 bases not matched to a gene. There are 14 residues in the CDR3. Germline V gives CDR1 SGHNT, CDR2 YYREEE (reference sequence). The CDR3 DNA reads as TGTGCCAGCAGCTTGGCGGCAGGGGGCAATGAGCAGTTCTTC. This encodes CASSLAAGGNEQFF.

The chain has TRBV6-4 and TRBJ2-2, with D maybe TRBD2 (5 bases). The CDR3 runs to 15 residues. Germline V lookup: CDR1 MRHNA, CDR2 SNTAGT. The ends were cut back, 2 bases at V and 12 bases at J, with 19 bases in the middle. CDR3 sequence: CASSDLRGVPYKLFF. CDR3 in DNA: TGTGCCAGCAGTGACCTCCGGGGAGTTCCCTATAAGCTGTTTTTT.

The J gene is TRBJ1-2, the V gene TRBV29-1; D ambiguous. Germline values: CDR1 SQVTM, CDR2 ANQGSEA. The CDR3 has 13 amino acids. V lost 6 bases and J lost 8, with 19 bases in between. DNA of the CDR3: TGCAGCGTCCCAAGAGTCCGTAGCCCCGGCTACACCTTC. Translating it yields CSVPRVRSPGYTF. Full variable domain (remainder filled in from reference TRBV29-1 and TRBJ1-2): SAVISQKPSRDICQRGTSLTIQCQVDSQVTMMFWYRQQPGQSLTLIATANQGSEATYESGFVIDKFPISRPNLTFSTLTVSNMSPEDSSIYLCSVPRVRSPGYTFGSGTRLTVV.

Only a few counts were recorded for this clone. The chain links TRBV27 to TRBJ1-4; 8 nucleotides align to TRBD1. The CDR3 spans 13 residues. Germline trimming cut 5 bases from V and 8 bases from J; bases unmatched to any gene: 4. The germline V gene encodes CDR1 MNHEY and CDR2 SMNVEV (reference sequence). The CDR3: CASSDRGGEKLFF. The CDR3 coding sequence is TGTGCCAGCAGTGACAGGGGAGGGGAAAAACTGTTTTTT.

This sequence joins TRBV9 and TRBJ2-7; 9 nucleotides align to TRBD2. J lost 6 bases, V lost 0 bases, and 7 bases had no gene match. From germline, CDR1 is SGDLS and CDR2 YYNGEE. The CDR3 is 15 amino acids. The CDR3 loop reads CASSVGLAAGGEQYF. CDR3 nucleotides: TGTGCCAGCAGCGTAGGACTAGCGGCCGGGGGCGAGCAGTACTTC.

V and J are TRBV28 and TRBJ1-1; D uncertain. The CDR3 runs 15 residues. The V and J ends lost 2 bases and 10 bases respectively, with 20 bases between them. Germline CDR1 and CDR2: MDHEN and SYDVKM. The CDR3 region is CASSLGGQTIGRAFF. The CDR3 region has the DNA TGTGCCAGCAGTTTAGGTGGTCAAACGATCGGTCGAGCTTTCTTT.